This TCR beta chain was profiled in a study of OX40 agonist ivuxolimab in advanced cancers. The study's findings and limits: Among some nonresponders, normalized T-cell clonal expansion was also low.

Germline CDR1 and CDR2: MDHEN and SYDVKM. V trimming: 7 bases; J trimming: 0 bases; junction bases outside the gene matches: 7. The length of the CDR3 is 16 residues. Measured with immunoSEQ multiplex PCR; TCRdb has only the in-frame clones, and not every one. The sample holds 45,000 or so clones, roughly 90% seen once. To note about this clone: What it recognizes is unknown.

The chain has TRBV28 and TRBJ2-3, with 10 bases aligning to TRBD2. The receptor was derived from an adult with an advanced solid tumor such as melanoma, head and neck, liver or kidney cancer. The material was CD4+ or CD8+ T cells sorted from blood, obtained in a trial of the OX40 agonist ivuxolimab. The CDR3 is CASKPGLAKSTDTQYF. In DNA form, the CDR3 reads TGTGCCAGCAAACCGGGACTAGCGAAAAGCACAGATACGCAGTATTTT.